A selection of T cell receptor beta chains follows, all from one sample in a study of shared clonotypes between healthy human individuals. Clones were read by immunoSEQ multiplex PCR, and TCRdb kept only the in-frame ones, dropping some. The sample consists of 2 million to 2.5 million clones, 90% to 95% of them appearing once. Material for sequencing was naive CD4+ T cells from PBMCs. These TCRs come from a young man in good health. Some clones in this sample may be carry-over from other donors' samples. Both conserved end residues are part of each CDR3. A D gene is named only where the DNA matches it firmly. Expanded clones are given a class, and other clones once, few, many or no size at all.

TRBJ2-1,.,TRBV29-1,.,CSVGDSYNEQFF,TGCAGCGTTGGGGACTCCTACAATGAGCAGTTCTTC
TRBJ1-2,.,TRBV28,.,CASSSDTTGTYGYTF,TGTGCCAGCAGTTCCGATACGACAGGCACTTATGGCTACACCTTC
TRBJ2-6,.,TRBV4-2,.,CASSQGWQVRSGANVLTF,TGTGCCAGCAGCCAAGGGTGGCAGGTTCGCTCTGGGGCCAACGTCCTGACTTTC
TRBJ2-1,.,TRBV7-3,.,CASSPGPNNEQFF,TGTGCCAGCAGCCCCGGACCAAACAATGAGCAGTTCTTC
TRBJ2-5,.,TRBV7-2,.,CASSSVQETQYF,TGTGCCAGCAGCTCCGTACAAGAGACCCAGTACTTC
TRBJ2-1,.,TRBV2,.,CASSVVDYNEQFF,TGTGCCAGCAGTGTTGTGGACTACAATGAGCAGTTCTTC
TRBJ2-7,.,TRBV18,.,CASSPFDLSGEQYF,TGTGCCAGCTCACCCTTCGACCTCTCCGGGGAGCAGTACTTC
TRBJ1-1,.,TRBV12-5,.,CASGLVSAIARFGTEAFF,TGTGCTAGTGGTTTGGTAAGTGCAATAGCACGTTTCGGCACTGAAGCTTTCTTT
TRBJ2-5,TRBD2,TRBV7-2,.,CASSSRLAGAETQYF,TGTGCCAGCAGCTCAAGACTAGCGGGAGCAGAGACCCAGTACTTC
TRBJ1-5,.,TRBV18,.,CASSQAPGNQPQHF,TGTGCCAGCTCACAGGCCCCTGGCAATCAGCCCCAGCATTTT
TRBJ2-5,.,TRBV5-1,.,CASSLGGTDQAETQYF,TGCGCCAGCAGCTTGGGGGGGACGGACCAGGCGGAGACCCAGTACTTC
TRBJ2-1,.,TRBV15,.,CATSSRGPSEQFF,TGTGCCACCAGCAGTCGAGGGCCGAGTGAGCAGTTCTTC
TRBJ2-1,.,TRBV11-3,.,CASSPRGNSYNEQFF,TGTGCCAGCAGCCCGCGCGGAAACTCCTACAATGAGCAGTTCTTC
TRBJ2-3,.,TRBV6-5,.,CASSYSWGNTDTQYF,TGTGCCAGCAGTTACTCGTGGGGGAATACAGATACGCAGTATTTT
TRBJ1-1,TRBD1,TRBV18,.,CASSPMDRVNTEAFF,TGTGCCAGCTCACCCATGGACAGGGTGAACACTGAAGCTTTCTTT
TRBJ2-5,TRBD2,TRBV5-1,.,CASSGLLGSGSVQYF,TGCGCCAGCAGCGGGCTCTTGGGTAGCGGGAGCGTTCAGTACTTC
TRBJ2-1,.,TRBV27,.,CASRGSSHEQFF,TGTGCCAGCAGAGGTTCTAGCCATGAGCAGTTCTTC
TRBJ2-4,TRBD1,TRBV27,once,CASSLSGGQGAVQYF,TGTGCCAGCAGTTTATCGGGAGGACAGGGGGCAGTTCAGTACTTC
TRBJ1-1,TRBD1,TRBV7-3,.,CAGSLLQGVGEAFF,TGTGCCGGCAGCCTACTACAGGGGGTTGGTGAAGCTTTCTTT
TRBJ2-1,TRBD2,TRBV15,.,CATSRVALAVYNEQFF,TGTGCCACCAGCAGAGTAGCACTAGCGGTCTACAATGAGCAGTTCTTC